This is a list of T cell receptor beta chains from one sample in a study of blood T cell repertoires in COVID-19. Profiling relied on immunoSEQ multiplex PCR, and the TCRdb table lists in-frame clones only, not all of them. Of around 300,000 clones listed, 80% to 90% were seen once; the top ten hold approximately 5.3%. Sequencing was carried out using PBMCs or T cells enriched from blood (not recorded which). These receptors came from a young woman who had recovered from COVID-19. Each CDR3 is given with its conserved first and last residue. The order of the fields is D gene, V gene, J gene, CDR3 length, clone size, CDR3 DNA, CDR3 protein. D genes are given only for firm matches. Clone size, where shown, is once, few, many, or a class for clones that have expanded.

D gene: -
V gene: TRBV25-1
J gene: TRBJ1-1
CDR3 length: 13
clone size: once
CDR3 DNA: TGTGCCAGCCACGACCGGAGGGGCACTGAAGCTTTCTTT
CDR3 protein: CASHDRRGTEAFF

D gene: TRBD2
V gene: TRBV6-2/TRBV6-3
J gene: TRBJ2-3
CDR3 length: 18
clone size: once
CDR3 DNA: TGTGCCAGCAGTTACTCGATTGGTAGCGGGATCCACACAGATACGCAGTATTTT
CDR3 protein: CASSYSIGSGIHTDTQYF

D gene: TRBD1
V gene: TRBV27
J gene: TRBJ2-1
CDR3 length: 16
clone size: -
CDR3 DNA: TGTGCCAGCAGTTTGGTGTCAGGGGGTTATGGCAATGAGCAGTTCTTC
CDR3 protein: CASSLVSGGYGNEQFF

D gene: -
V gene: TRBV5-6
J gene: TRBJ1-2
CDR3 length: 13
clone size: -
CDR3 DNA: TGTGCCAGCAGCGGCCGGGACATGGCTGGCTACACCTTC
CDR3 protein: CASSGRDMAGYTF

D gene: -
V gene: TRBV6-5
J gene: TRBJ1-4
CDR3 length: 16
clone size: -
CDR3 DNA: TGTGCCAGCAGTTACTACCGGAAGGGGAGGGATGAAAAACTGTTTTTT
CDR3 protein: CASSYYRKGRDEKLFF

D gene: TRBD1
V gene: TRBV3-1/TRBV3-2
J gene: TRBJ1-2
CDR3 length: 17
clone size: -
CDR3 DNA: TGTGCCAGCAGCCCTACTCCCGGGACAGATGAAGTCTATGGCTACACCTTC
CDR3 protein: CASSPTPGTDEVYGYTF

D gene: -
V gene: TRBV27
J gene: TRBJ1-2
CDR3 length: 14
clone size: -
CDR3 DNA: TGTGCCAGCAGTTCATACAGGGAGAAGTTGGGCTACACCTTC
CDR3 protein: CASSSYREKLGYTF

D gene: -
V gene: TRBV7-2
J gene: TRBJ2-1
CDR3 length: 15
clone size: -
CDR3 DNA: TGTGCCAGCAGCTTAGATCTTGGGACACCATATGAGCAGTTCTTC
CDR3 protein: CASSLDLGTPYEQFF

D gene: -
V gene: TRBV5-1
J gene: TRBJ1-2
CDR3 length: 14
clone size: -
CDR3 DNA: TGCGCCAGCAGCTTGGCAACGTTTACGGATGGCTACACCTTC
CDR3 protein: CASSLATFTDGYTF

D gene: -
V gene: TRBV12-5
J gene: TRBJ2-5
CDR3 length: 13
clone size: once
CDR3 DNA: TGTGCTAGTGGTTTTGGAGGGGTAGGAACCCAGTACTTC
CDR3 protein: CASGFGGVGTQYF

D gene: -
V gene: TRBV18
J gene: TRBJ1-1
CDR3 length: 13
clone size: -
CDR3 DNA: TGTGCCAGCTCACCCGGACAAGTGACTGAAGCTTTCTTT
CDR3 protein: CASSPGQVTEAFF